The source of this T cell receptor (beta chain) is a study of blood T cell repertoires in COVID-19. The germline V and J ends were trimmed by 0 bases and 11 bases, with 10 bases remaining between them. The germline gives CDR1 LGHNA, CDR2 YSLEER. CDR3 length: 12 residues. Libraries were prepared by immunoSEQ multiplex PCR; TCRdb keeps only in-frame clonotypes and omits some of them. The top ten clones hold 3.5% to 4.5% of a sample with 350,000 or so clones, just over 85% of them seen once. This receptor was taken from a woman aged 40 to 50 with acute COVID-19. The chain carries TRBV4-3 and TRBJ1-1, with D unclear. The specimen was PBMCs or T cells enriched from blood (not recorded which). In DNA form, the CDR3 reads TGCGCCAGCAGCCAAGAGAGGGATCTGGCTTTCTTT. Protein sequence: CASSQERDLAFF.